The rows below give T cell receptor beta chains drawn from one sample of a study of persistence of HIV-infected CD4 T cells. Data came from immunoSEQ multiplex PCR; TCRdb stores just in-frame clones and leaves some out. The repertoire holds 40,000 to 55,000 clones, with around 75% as singletons. For these TCRs, the target antigens are not known. The sequences come from CD4+ T cells sorted from PBMCs after approximately 18-hour stimulation, collected from a patient who received antiretroviral therapy. The receptors shown here come from an adult man with HIV who was CMV-seropositive. The CDR3 runs from the conserved cysteine through the conserved F or W. Fields, in order: V gene, J gene, CDR3 protein.

>TRBV6-2/TRBV6-3|TRBJ1-2
CASSQNRVGYTF
>TRBV5-6|TRBJ2-7
CASSPRVGRTYEQYF
>TRBV10-2|TRBJ1-3
CASSETFGNTIYF
>TRBV5-1|TRBJ1-6
CASSLAGGQGNSPLHF
>TRBV7-2|TRBJ1-5
CASSLGGGNQPQHF
>TRBV6-6|TRBJ2-3
CASSQWENTDTQYF
>TRBV3-1/TRBV3-2|TRBJ1-3
CASSQDGRGSGNTIYF
>TRBV18|TRBJ1-1
CASSFSGTDMNTEAFF
>TRBV10-3|TRBJ2-2
CAISLTSGRNTGELFF
>TRBV7-6|TRBJ2-5
CASSLAGTQFLGETQYF
>TRBV18|TRBJ1-1
CASSRGTFDTEAFF
>TRBV5-5|TRBJ1-1
CASSFRGPNTEAFF
>TRBV6-6|TRBJ1-5
CAGSGGVGPNQPQHF
>TRBV18|TRBJ1-5
CASSGQGNQPQHF
>TRBV27|TRBJ1-6
CASSFYHNSPLHF
>TRBV6-1|TRBJ2-5
CASSDQGVAEETQYF
>TRBV5-1|TRBJ1-1
CASSLASLKAEAFF
>TRBV5-4|TRBJ2-7
CASSTGTGYSYEQYF
>TRBV4-3|TRBJ2-1
CASSPGDRGNEQFF
>TRBV9|TRBJ2-5
CASSPRLAGEETQYF
>TRBV29-1|TRBJ1-2
CSVEQTLLYGYTF
>TRBV3-1/TRBV3-2|TRBJ1-6
CASSLTRSSPLHF
>TRBV6-1|TRBJ1-2
CASSEAQGRVGYTF
>TRBV7-2|TRBJ1-1
CASSLGTGWAFF
>TRBV27|TRBJ1-6
CASSFIQRTNSPLHF
>TRBV27|TRBJ1-5
CASRIGGDQPQHF
>TRBV9|TRBJ2-5
CASSLRGLQETQYF
>TRBV5-1|TRBJ1-6
CASSLGQTNSPLHF
>TRBV7-9|TRBJ1-2
CASSLTQTAWGGYTF
>TRBV3-1/TRBV3-2|TRBJ2-3
CASSQGPLRGGSTDTQYF
>TRBV19|TRBJ2-7
CASTRGTGDPYEQYF
>TRBV2|TRBJ2-1
CASRPIQRGNHNEQFF
>TRBV3-1/TRBV3-2|TRBJ1-6
CASSQGLPNSPLHF
>TRBV3-1/TRBV3-2|TRBJ2-1
CASSPVGAAGNEQFF
>TRBV2|TRBJ1-4
CASREVATNEKLFF
>TRBV3-1/TRBV3-2|TRBJ2-7
CASSQVEGKEQYF
>TRBV5-6|TRBJ2-2
CASSLYVGRTGELFF
>TRBV20-1|TRBJ2-7
CSAFLTGEQYF
>TRBV9|TRBJ2-7
CASSVVSGGEQYF
>TRBV28|TRBJ1-6
CASRPSRQGDSPLHF
>TRBV4-2|TRBJ1-2
CASSPGGGGGTTTYTF
>TRBV2|TRBJ1-1
CASTLDREAFF
>TRBV6-5|TRBJ2-1
CASRRYDYNEQFF
>TRBV19|TRBJ1-5
CASSPGRVGNQPQHF
>TRBV9|TRBJ1-1
CASGVQGNTEAFF
>TRBV10-3|TRBJ1-4
CATQGGPDEKLFF
>TRBV19|TRBJ2-7
CASMSRTVSEQYF
>TRBV30|TRBJ1-5
CAWSRQGGQPQHF
>TRBV5-4|TRBJ2-1
CASSRPDGYNEQFF
>TRBV11-3|TRBJ2-1
CASSTGTGWSRNEQFF
>TRBV10-3|TRBJ2-7
CASRETGGSYEQYF
>TRBV7-2|TRBJ2-2
CASSLVVPGELFF
>TRBV20-1|TRBJ2-3
CSASSGTRSTDTQYF
>TRBV18|TRBJ2-7
CASSRGTSGSVSYEQYF
>TRBV19|TRBJ1-6
CASSAGTVKEPLHF